The 6 T cell receptor beta chains listed next were all sequenced from one sample in a study of PD-1 blockade in classical Hodgkin lymphoma. This table comes from immunoSEQ multiplex PCR, and its TCRdb copy is limited to in-frame clones, with some not included. Of over 6,500 clones in the sample, about 84% were seen once. Time point given: cycle 4 day 1 (C4D1), after 5 to 7 weeks of nivolumab. Brentuximab vedotin exposure varied among the patients, all of whom had relapsed after autologous stem cell transplantation. The sample consisted of peripheral blood mononuclear cells (PBMCs), taken before the fourth cycle of nivolumab. The source is a human donor with classical Hodgkin lymphoma.

The chain joins TRBV28 to TRBJ2-5; 10 bases match TRBD2. The CDR3 runs 16 residues. Per the germline V gene, CDR1 is MDHEN and CDR2 is SYDVKM. V was clipped by 3 bases and J by 5 bases; unmatched bases: 9. The CDR3, as DNA: TGTGCCAGCAGTTTGCTAGCGGGAGACCCCGAGGAGACCCAGTACTTC. Its protein is CASSLLAGDPEETQYF. The full variable domain, completed using reference TRBV28 and TRBJ2-5, is DVKVTQSSRYLVKRTGEKVFLECVQDMDHENMFWYRQDPGLGLRLIYFSYDVKMKEKGDIPEGYSVSREKKERFSLILESASTNQTSMYLCASSLLAGDPEETQYFGPGTRLLVL.

V gene TRBV4-3 combines with J gene TRBJ1-4, with D unresolved. Germline V CDR1 and CDR2: LGHNA, YSLEER. Trimming shortened V by 0 bases and J by 4 bases, and 9 bases separated the two germline ends. The CDR3 has 15 amino acids. The CDR3: CASSQDGVGNEKLFF. The CDR3 DNA follows: TGCGCCAGCAGCCAAGATGGGGTCGGTAATGAAAAACTGTTTTTT.

The chain joins TRBV2 to TRBJ2-1; D might be TRBD2 (7 bases). CDR1 is SNHLY, CDR2 FYNNEI, per germline. V was clipped by 2 bases and J by 5 bases, with 16 bases between them. This CDR3 has 16 amino acids. The CDR3 nucleotides are TGTGCCAGCAGTGAAAGCGGGCGGGGGCCAAACAATGAGCAGTTCTTC. It codes for CASSESGRGPNNEQFF.

This clone was seen more than once but under ten times. This rearrangement joins TRBV29-1 to TRBJ2-1, with D possibly matching TRBD1 (7 bases). The CDR3 consists of 15 residues. CDR1 SQVTM and CDR2 ANQGSEA come from the germline V gene. Trimming removed 1 base from V and 2 bases from J, with 12 bases in between. The CDR3 is CSVEGGDSPYNEQFF. CDR3 DNA sequence: TGCAGCGTTGAAGGGGGGGACAGTCCCTACAATGAGCAGTTCTTC.

The chain combines TRBV9 with TRBJ1-5, with 7 bases identical to TRBD1. V dropped 0 bases and J dropped 1; count of bases not matched to a gene: 4. Germline lookup yields CDR1 SGDLS and CDR2 YYNGEE. This CDR3 is built from 16 residues. The CDR3 DNA follows: TGTGCCAGCAGCGTAGGTCAGGGGGGCAGCAATCAGCCCCAGCATTTT. It translates to CASSVGQGGSNQPQHF.

The table lists this clone with a count of one. The chain has TRBV19 and TRBJ2-3; D is unresolved. The CDR3 has 15 residues. V lost 1 base, J lost 5 bases, and 13 bases lay in between. In germline, CDR1 is LNHDA, CDR2 SQIVND (reference sequence). In DNA, the CDR3 is TGTGCCAGTAGTATAGTACGTGGGCGGTTAGATACGCAGTATTTT. This gives the protein CASSIVRGRLDTQYF.